This is a list of T cell receptor beta chains from one sample in a study of T cell repertoires in urothelial bladder cancer. Method: immunoSEQ multiplex PCR; TCRdb's copy keeps in-frame clones and lacks some. The repertoire has 8,500 to 13,000 clones, around 65% of them found once; the top ten carry 6.5% to 8.5%. The sequencing sample was made of tumor-infiltrating cells from bladder cancer. These receptors originate from a human donor with a benign inflammatory bladder lesion. Both conserved end residues are part of each CDR3. The D gene is left open where the match is weak. The size field is filled for only some rows; it gives once, few, many or a size class.

clone size	D gene	V gene	J gene	CDR3 protein	CDR3 DNA
NA	TRBD2	TRBV7-9	TRBJ2-7	CASSLEPAGAYEQYF	TGTGCCAGCAGCTTAGAACCAGCGGGGGCCTACGAGCAGTACTTC
NA	TRBD2	TRBV5-1	TRBJ2-1	CASSTGGRRSYNEQFF	TGCGCCAGCAGCACGGGGGGGCGCCGCTCCTACAATGAGCAGTTCTTC
NA	NA	TRBV5-1	TRBJ1-6	CASSLEGPGDSPLHF	TGTGCCAGCAGCTTGGAGGGCCCGGGAGATTCACCCCTCCACTTT
few	NA	TRBV12-5	TRBJ1-6	CASGLVEGSPLHF	TGTGCTAGTGGTTTGGTAGAGGGATCACCCCTCCACTTT
few	NA	TRBV10-3	TRBJ2-5	CAISEASLSFGTQYF	TGTGCCATCAGTGAGGCCTCCCTCAGCTTCGGGACCCAGTACTTC
NA	NA	TRBV2	TRBJ2-5	CASPREGLETQYF	TGTGCCAGCCCCAGAGAGGGCCTAGAGACCCAGTACTTC
NA	TRBD1	TRBV7-6	TRBJ1-3	CASSTGDRLGNTIYF	TGTGCCAGCAGCACTGGGGACAGGCTCGGAAACACCATATATTTT
NA	NA	TRBV6-5	TRBJ1-2	CASRYSTGTLGYGYTF	TGTGCCAGCAGATACTCAACAGGGACTCTAGGCTATGGCTACACCTTC
NA	NA	TRBV6-6	TRBJ2-2	CASSLFNRVAGELFF	TGTGCCAGCAGTTTATTCAACAGGGTGGCCGGGGAGCTGTTTTTT
NA	TRBD1	TRBV6-6	TRBJ1-2	CASSAPGQGAGRGYTF	TGTGCCAGCAGCGCCCCGGGACAGGGGGCAGGTCGAGGCTACACCTTC
NA	NA	TRBV7-2	TRBJ2-1	CASSPEEYNEQFF	TGTGCCAGCAGCCCCGAGGAGTACAATGAGCAGTTCTTC
few	NA	TRBV6-6	TRBJ1-2	CASRQRGSDYGYTF	TGTGCCAGCAGACAAAGGGGGAGTGACTATGGCTACACCTTC
NA	TRBD2	TRBV5-1	TRBJ2-6	CASSLGGTGANVLTF	TGCGCCAGCTCCCTCGGGGGGACTGGGGCCAACGTCCTGACTTTC
NA	NA	TRBV7-3	TRBJ1-5	CASSQYRDQPQHF	TGTGCCAGCAGCCAATACAGGGATCAGCCCCAGCATTTT
few	NA	TRBV10-1	TRBJ2-7	CASSEWGTYEQYF	TGCGCCAGCAGTGAGTGGGGGACCTACGAGCAGTACTTC
NA	NA	TRBV5-1	TRBJ1-1	CASSPGGGIEAFF	TGCGCCAGCAGCCCCGGGGGAGGGATAGAAGCTTTCTTT
few	TRBD1	TRBV4-1	TRBJ1-5	CASSRTGEGNQPQHF	TGCGCCAGCAGCCGGACAGGGGAGGGCAATCAGCCCCAGCATTTT
NA	NA	TRBV2	TRBJ2-7	CASSAVYEQYF	TGTGCCAGCAGTGCAGTGTACGAGCAGTACTTC
NA	NA	TRBV5-8	TRBJ2-7	CASSRAQSSYEQYF	TGTGCCAGCAGCAGGGCCCAAAGCTCCTACGAGCAGTACTTC
NA	NA	TRBV7-9	TRBJ2-3	CASSLYREPRGFYTDTQYF	TGTGCCAGCAGCTTATATAGGGAACCGAGGGGGTTTTACACAGATACGCAGTATTTT
once	NA	TRBV6-6	TRBJ2-3	CASSSVADTQYF	TGTGCCAGCAGTTCTGTGGCGGATACGCAGTATTTT
NA	TRBD2	TRBV11-2	TRBJ2-2	CASSFPLAGGQATGELFF	TGTGCCAGCAGCTTTCCCCTAGCGGGGGGGCAGGCCACCGGGGAGCTGTTTTTT
NA	NA	TRBV18	TRBJ1-6	CASSPRSGPNWGNSPLHF	TGTGCCAGCTCACCCCGATCAGGACCCAACTGGGGTAATTCACCCCTCCACTTT
NA	NA	TRBV7-3	TRBJ2-7	CASSLQGYEQYF	TGTGCCAGCAGCCTACAGGGCTACGAGCAGTACTTC
NA	NA	TRBV7-8	TRBJ2-7	CASSFQGVEQYF	TGTGCCAGCAGCTTTCAGGGCGTCGAGCAGTACTTC
NA	NA	TRBV6-5	TRBJ2-7	CASSYSMNNYEQYF	TGTGCCAGCAGTTACTCGATGAACAACTACGAGCAGTACTTC
NA	NA	TRBV5-1	TRBJ1-1	CASSLLAVNTEAFF	TGCGCCAGCAGCTTGTTGGCAGTGAACACTGAAGCTTTCTTT
once	NA	TRBV19	TRBJ1-4	CASTDRTTNEKLFF	TGTGCCAGTACCGACAGGACAACTAATGAAAAACTGTTTTTT
NA	TRBD1	TRBV18	TRBJ1-2	CASSPSGTGGRKGYTF	TGTGCCAGCTCACCATCCGGGACAGGGGGACGGAAGGGCTACACCTTC
NA	NA	TRBV7-3	TRBJ2-1	CASSLQGRGAYNEQFF	TGTGCCAGCAGCTTGCAGGGGCGCGGGGCCTACAATGAGCAGTTCTTC
few	NA	TRBV19	TRBJ2-3	CASSIGASSTDTQYF	TGTGCCAGTAGTATAGGAGCGAGTAGCACAGATACGCAGTATTTT
NA	NA	TRBV7-7	TRBJ1-4	CASSLNRNEKLFF	TGTGCCAGCAGCTTAAATAGGAATGAAAAACTGTTTTTT
NA	NA	TRBV21-1	TRBJ1-6	CASSSNLQGKDLNSPLHF	TGTGCCAGCAGCAGCAACCTCCAGGGTAAAGATCTGAATTCACCCCTCCACTTT
NA	NA	TRBV5-1	TRBJ1-6	CASSFSSRQNNSPLHF	TGCGCCAGCAGTTTCTCTAGCCGACAGAATAATTCACCCCTCCACTTT
NA	NA	TRBV2	TRBJ2-5	CASLGRGGTQYF	TGTGCCAGCTTGGGGAGGGGGGGGACCCAGTACTTC
NA	TRBD1	TRBV5-1	TRBJ1-4	CASSLKAGGFLRGKLFF	TGCGCCAGCAGCTTAAAAGCAGGGGGCTTCCTCCGGGGAAAACTGTTTTTT
NA	NA	TRBV19	TRBJ2-3	CASSPNGERTDTQYF	TGTGCCAGTAGCCCCAATGGTGAACGCACAGATACGCAGTATTTT
NA	NA	TRBV20-1	TRBJ2-5	CSARVQETQYF	TGCAGTGCTAGAGTCCAAGAGACCCAGTACTTC
NA	NA	TRBV6-5	TRBJ2-7	CASSRQAAYEQYF	TGTGCCAGCAGTAGACAGGCGGCCTACGAGCAGTACTTC
large	NA	TRBV6-5	TRBJ1-1	CASSGSGARRTEAFF	TGTGCCAGCAGTGGATCCGGGGCCCGAAGGACTGAAGCTTTCTTT
NA	NA	TRBV18	TRBJ1-2	CASSPTGKDYGYTF	TGTGCCAGCTCACCTACTGGCAAGGACTATGGCTACACCTTC
few	NA	TRBV5-8	TRBJ1-4	CASSFLRALGEKLFF	TGTGCCAGCAGCTTTTTAAGAGCCCTAGGGGAAAAACTGTTTTTT
NA	TRBD2	TRBV7-2	TRBJ2-7	CASSYTSGFTYEQYF	TGTGCCAGCAGCTATACTAGCGGGTTTACGTACGAGCAGTACTTC
NA	NA	TRBV7-8	TRBJ1-1	CASSLEGGLGTEAFF	TGTGCCAGCAGCTTAGAAGGAGGGCTCGGCACTGAAGCTTTCTTT
few	TRBD1	TRBV5-6	TRBJ2-2	CASSAGGPNTGELFF	TGTGCCAGCAGCGCAGGGGGCCCAAACACCGGGGAGCTGTTTTTT
few	NA	TRBV6-5	TRBJ1-4	CASSYSSRSSWEKLFF	TGTGCCAGCAGTTACTCGAGTAGAAGCTCCTGGGAAAAACTGTTTTTT
NA	TRBD1	TRBV6-5	TRBJ1-2	CASSFVAGGYGYTF	TGTGCCAGCAGTTTTGTCGCAGGGGGCTATGGCTACACCTTC
NA	NA	TRBV10-2	TRBJ2-1	CASSLTPYNEQFF	TGCGCCAGCAGTTTAACACCTTACAATGAGCAGTTCTTC
few	TRBD1	TRBV5-1	TRBJ2-7	CASSLEGLGQGRGEQYF	TGCGCCAGCAGCTTGGAGGGGCTGGGACAGGGTAGAGGCGAGCAGTACTTC
NA	TRBD1	TRBV10-1	TRBJ2-7	CASSPGTGPYEQYF	TGCGCCAGCAGTCCCGGGACAGGGCCCTACGAGCAGTACTTC
NA	NA	TRBV6-1	TRBJ2-3	CASTAQGGTDTQYF	TGTGCCAGCACGGCTCAGGGGGGGACAGATACGCAGTATTTT
NA	NA	TRBV7-7	TRBJ2-5	CAIGGMETQYF	TGTGCCATAGGGGGGATGGAGACCCAGTACTTC
NA	TRBD2	TRBV2	TRBJ2-5	CASSDLREYQETQYF	TGTGCCAGCAGTGATCTGCGGGAGTACCAAGAGACCCAGTACTTC
NA	NA	TRBV29-1	TRBJ1-1	CSVEGLGEAFF	TGCAGCGTTGAAGGCTTAGGGGAAGCTTTCTTT
NA	NA	TRBV19	TRBJ2-2	CASSIVSLGSGELFF	TGTGCCAGTAGTATAGTCTCTCTGGGGTCCGGGGAGCTGTTTTTT
NA	NA	TRBV27	TRBJ1-1	CASSPTGTLSTEAFF	TGTGCCAGCAGCCCTACGGGGACCCTGAGCACTGAAGCTTTCTTT
NA	NA	TRBV10-2	TRBJ2-2	CASSEFFDTNTGELFF	TGCGCCAGCAGTGAGTTCTTCGACACGAACACCGGGGAGCTGTTTTTT
NA	NA	TRBV5-8	TRBJ2-6	CASSSSGTSGANVLTF	TGTGCCAGCAGCTCCAGCGGTACCTCTGGGGCCAACGTCCTGACTTTC
medium-sized	NA	TRBV13	TRBJ1-1	CASRLAGSGRNTEAFF	TGTGCCAGCAGACTAGCCGGATCCGGCCGGAACACTGAAGCTTTCTTT
NA	NA	TRBV18	TRBJ2-3	CASSLSPMGTDTQYF	TGTGCCAGCTCACTCAGCCCTATGGGCACAGATACGCAGTATTTT